The clone carrying this T cell receptor (beta chain) appeared a few times. The antigen remains undetermined. The data belong to a study of beta chain features in type 1 diabetes. The study, taken as a whole, reports: Type 1 diabetes patients showed a moderate but significant shortening of TCRB CDR3s in all four CD4+ subsets. Within the patient group, naive, central memory and Treg TCRB repertoires appeared more similar to each other than within healthy donors.

All of the sorted populations showed purity greater than 95%. Expressed TCRB transcripts were sequenced, since all the RNA that had been isolated was reverse transcribed. Produced via immunoSEQ multiplex PCR; TCRdb's table is partial and in-frame only. The sample holds hundreds of thousands of clones, over 13% seen once. CDR3 length equals 13 residues. The germline V gene encodes CDR1 SGDLS and CDR2 YYNGEE. Between the trimmed V and J ends, which lost 2 bases and 2 bases, there was a span of 4 bases. The rearrangement links TRBV9 to TRBJ2-2, with no clear D. Sample: naive CD4+ T cells from blood. This clonotype originated in a man aged 18 to 29 with type 1 diabetes. The CDR3 DNA reads TGTGCCAGCAGCGTGCGAAACACCGGGGAGCTGTTTTTT. Residues: CASSVRNTGELFF.